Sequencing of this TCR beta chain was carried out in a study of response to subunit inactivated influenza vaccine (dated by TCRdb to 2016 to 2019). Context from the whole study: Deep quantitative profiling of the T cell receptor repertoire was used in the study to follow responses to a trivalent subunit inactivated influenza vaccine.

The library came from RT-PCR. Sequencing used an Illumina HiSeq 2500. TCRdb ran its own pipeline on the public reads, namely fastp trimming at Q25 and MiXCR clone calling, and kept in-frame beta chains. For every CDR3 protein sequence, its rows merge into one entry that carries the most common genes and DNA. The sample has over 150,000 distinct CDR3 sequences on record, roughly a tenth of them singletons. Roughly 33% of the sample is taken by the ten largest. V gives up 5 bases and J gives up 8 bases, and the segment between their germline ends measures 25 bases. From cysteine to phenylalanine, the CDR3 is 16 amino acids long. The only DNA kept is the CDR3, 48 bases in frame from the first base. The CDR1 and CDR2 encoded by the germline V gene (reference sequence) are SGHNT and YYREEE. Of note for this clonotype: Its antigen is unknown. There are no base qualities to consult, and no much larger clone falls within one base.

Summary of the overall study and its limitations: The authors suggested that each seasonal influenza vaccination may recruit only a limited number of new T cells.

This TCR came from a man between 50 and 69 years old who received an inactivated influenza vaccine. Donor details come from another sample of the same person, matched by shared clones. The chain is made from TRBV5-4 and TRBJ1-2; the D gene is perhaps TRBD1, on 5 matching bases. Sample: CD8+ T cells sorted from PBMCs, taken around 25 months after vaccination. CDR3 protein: CASSLPPWDAIRGYTF. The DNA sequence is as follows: TGTGCCAGCAGTTTACCCCCCTGGGACGCAATAAGAGGCTACACCTTC.